Each of the 31 T cell receptor beta chains below was sequenced from the same sample in a study of blood T cell repertoires in COVID-19. Libraries were prepared by immunoSEQ multiplex PCR; TCRdb keeps only in-frame clonotypes and omits some of them. The sample includes under 300,000 clones, 70% to 90% of them seen just once. Sequencing used peripheral blood. Receptors were obtained from a woman between 40 and 55 years old who had recovered from COVID-19.

The chain couples TRBV9 to TRBJ1-3; perhaps TRBD1 as D (5 bases). Between the trimmed V and J ends, which lost 3 bases and 4 bases, there was a span of 14 bases. The CDR3 runs to 15 residues. Germline CDR1 is SGDLS and CDR2 is YYNGEE. This CDR3 reads CASSAAGYAGNTIYF. In nucleotides, the CDR3 is TGTGCCAGCAGCGCCGCAGGGTATGCCGGAAACACCATATATTTT.

This clone was seen more than once but under ten times. The DNA of the CDR3 is TGTGCCAGCGGGGACTTTATCCGCGAGCAGTACTTC. This codes for CASGDFIREQYF. The J gene is TRBJ2-7, the V gene TRBV3-1 (or the pseudogene TRBV3-2); possible D gene TRBD2, 6 bases. With 8 bases removed from V and 6 bases from J, the gap between germline ends came to 14 bases. Germline V gene data show CDR1 as LGHDT and CDR2 as YNNKEL (reference sequence). CDR3 length: 12 amino acids.

This chain connects TRBV6-2 or TRBV6-3 to TRBJ2-7; 8 nucleotides align to TRBD2. With 0 bases clipped from V and 10 bases from J, the junction kept 8 bases outside the gene matches. The CDR3 loop spans 14 amino acids. Germline values: CDR1 MNHEY, CDR2 SVGEGT. This chain's CDR3 is CASSYSGLVGEQYF. The CDR3 DNA follows: TGTGCCAGCAGTTACTCGGGACTAGTAGGAGAACAGTACTTC.

V is TRBV11-1 and J is TRBJ2-5; D is ambiguous. V lost 1 base and J 4 bases, leaving 7 bases between the germline ends. CDR1 SGHAT and CDR2 FQDESV come from the germline V gene (reference sequence). CDR3 length equals 13 residues. For the CDR3, the DNA is TGTGCCAGCAGCTTAGATCGTCTAGAGACCCAGTACTTC. It specifies CASSLDRLETQYF.

In this sample, this clone turned up a few times. The rearrangement links TRBV5-1 to TRBJ1-4; no reliable D call. Germline values: CDR1 SGHRS, CDR2 YFSETQ. The CDR3 is 15 amino acids. Trimming shortened V by 4 bases and J by 4 bases, and 14 bases separated the two germline ends. This chain's CDR3 is CASSHAMENNEKLFF. CDR3 nucleotides: TGCGCCAGCAGCCACGCAATGGAGAATAATGAAAAACTGTTTTTT.

The V call is TRBV5-4, the J call TRBJ2-2; no firm D call. Trimming cost V 0 bases and J 3 bases, with 12 bases left between them. The CDR3 is 16 amino acids. Germline loops: CDR1 SGHNT, CDR2 YYREEE (reference sequence). In nucleotides, the CDR3 is TGTGCCAGCAGCTTGGTCGGCGGCGTGGACACCGGGGAGCTGTTTTTT. As protein: CASSLVGGVDTGELFF.

The CDR3, as DNA: TGTGCCAGCAGCCAAGATTGGACTACTCTTTACAATGAGCAGTTCTTC. Its protein is CASSQDWTTLYNEQFF. This chain connects TRBV3-1 (or the pseudogene TRBV3-2) to TRBJ2-1, with D perhaps TRBD2 (6 bases). V was clipped by 0 bases and J by 4 bases, with 13 bases between them. Germline V gene lookup returns CDR1 LGHDT and CDR2 YNNKEL (reference sequence). The CDR3 extends over 16 amino acids.

The rearrangement uses TRBV4-2 and TRBJ2-5; TRBD2 aligns across 15 bases. The ends lost 1 base at V and 4 bases at J; junction bases unmatched: 1. Germline V gene data show CDR1 as LGHNA and CDR2 as YNFKEQ. The CDR3 length is 16 residues. The CDR3 reads CASSQGGLAGGETQYF. CDR3 nucleotide sequence: TGTGCCAGCAGCCAAGGGGGACTAGCGGGGGGAGAGACCCAGTACTTC.

The chain employs TRBV6-5 and TRBJ2-7, with a possible D match to TRBD2 (6 bases). CDR3 length: 15 amino acids. Trimming took off 0 bases at V and 2 bases at J, with 11 bases between the two ends. CDR1 is MNHEY, CDR2 SVGAGI, per germline. This CDR3 is CASSYSGGFTYEQYF. The CDR3 DNA is TGTGCCAGCAGTTACTCGGGAGGATTTACCTACGAGCAGTACTTC.

The V and J genes are TRBV15 and TRBJ1-6; D ambiguous. CDR3 length equals 13 residues. V was shortened by 0 bases and J by 10 bases, with 7 bases between the two germline ends. CDR1 and CDR2 (germline): LNHNV, YYDKDF (reference sequence). CDR3 region: CATSRERESPLHF. The CDR3 bases are TGTGCCACCAGCAGAGAGAGGGAATCACCCCTCCACTTT.

The gene calls are TRBV2 and TRBJ1-2, with TRBD1 identical over 7 bases. The junction had 10 bases not matched to a gene; V was cut back by 5 bases and J by 4 bases. CDR3 length equals 15 residues. From germline, CDR1 is SNHLY and CDR2 FYNNEI. CDR3 amino acids: CASSPERQGFYGYTF. CDR3 in DNA: TGTGCCAGCAGTCCCGAGCGACAGGGCTTCTATGGCTACACCTTC.

The rearrangement uses TRBV3-1 (or the pseudogene TRBV3-2) and TRBJ2-1, with TRBD2 matching 9 bases. V lost 0 bases and J lost 9; bases outside the gene matches: 9. Per germline, CDR1 LGHDT and CDR2 YNNKEL (reference sequence). This CDR3 region has 16 residues. The CDR3 DNA follows: TGTGCCAGCAGCCAAGAGGCGGGGGGGCCATTGGTTGAGCAGTTCTTC. Translated, it gives CASSQEAGGPLVEQFF.

J is TRBJ1-2 and V is TRBV7-9, with D possibly TRBD1 on 6 matching bases. V lost 1 base and J lost 4, with 13 bases in between. This CDR3 is 15 amino acids long. Germline lookup yields CDR1 SEHNR and CDR2 FQNEAQ (reference sequence). CDR3 protein: CASSLEQGVRYGYTF. The CDR3 DNA reads as TGTGCCAGCAGCTTAGAACAGGGCGTTCGCTATGGCTACACCTTC.

This chain connects TRBV6-5 to TRBJ1-6, with D perhaps matching TRBD1 (5 bases). The CDR3 is 15 amino acids. CDR1 is MNHEY, CDR2 SVGAGI, per germline. Deletions cut 7 bases from V and 4 bases from J, with 14 bases between. CDR3 DNA: TGTGCCAGCATAGGTGATCAGGGTTATAATTCACCCCTCCACTTT. As protein: CASIGDQGYNSPLHF.

The chain couples TRBV13 to TRBJ2-6; D is possibly TRBD1 (6 bases). With 4 bases removed from V and 2 bases from J, the gap between germline ends came to 9 bases. CDR1 PRHDT and CDR2 FYEKMQ come from the germline V gene (reference sequence). There are 15 residues in the CDR3. Here the CDR3 reads CASSSNRAGANVLTF. CDR3 DNA: TGTGCCAGCAGCTCAAACAGGGCTGGGGCCAACGTCCTGACTTTC.

CDR3 residues: CSVEEAEQYF. CDR3 bases: TGCAGCGTTGAAGAGGCCGAGCAGTACTTC. V and J are TRBV29-1 and TRBJ2-7; D not resolved. Germline lookup yields CDR1 SQVTM and CDR2 ANQGSEA. V lost 0 bases and J 6 bases, leaving 3 bases between the germline ends. The CDR3 length is 10 residues.

The rearrangement links TRBV6-5 to TRBJ1-2; possibly TRBD1 for D (5 bases). The CDR3 runs 14 residues. V was clipped by 5 bases and J by 6 bases, with 16 bases between them. The germline gives CDR1 MNHEY, CDR2 SVGAGI. The CDR3 nucleotides read TGTGCCAGCAGTCCCCAAGCGGGGGTACATGGCTACACCTTC. Amino acid sequence: CASSPQAGVHGYTF.

The CDR3 DNA follows: TGTGCCAGCAGCTTAGACCCATCAGGGGCTGGGAACTATGGCTACACCTTC. This translates into CASSLDPSGAGNYGYTF. The V call is TRBV7-2, the J call TRBJ1-2; weak D call: TRBD1 (6 bases). Trimming cost V 1 base and J 2 bases, with 17 bases left between them. Germline V CDR1 and CDR2: SGHTA, FQGNSA. This CDR3 has 17 residues.

In its sample, this clone was seen once. J is TRBJ1-6 and V is TRBV7-8, with D unclear. The V end was cut by 0 bases, the J end by 9 bases, with 15 bases between. The CDR3 runs 16 residues. Germline assignment: CDR1 SGHVS and CDR2 FQNEAQ. CDR3 DNA sequence: TGTGCCAGCAGCTTAGCGGTGGCAGGAGGAGGTTCACCCCTCCACTTT. This codes for CASSLAVAGGGSPLHF. Full variable domain (remainder filled in from reference TRBV7-8 and TRBJ1-6): GAGVSQSPRYKVAKRGQDVALRCDPISGHVSLFWYQQALGQGPEFLTYFQNEAQLDKSGLPSDRFFAERPEGSVSTLKIQRTQQEDSAVYLCASSLAVAGGGSPLHFGNGTRLTVT.

The chain recombines TRBV5-1 with TRBJ2-1; 9 bases are a match to TRBD1. Germline V lookup: CDR1 SGHRS, CDR2 YFSETQ. This CDR3 is 15 amino acids long. The V and J ends lost 3 bases and 4 bases, in that order; junction bases with no gene match: 5. CDR3: CASSSVGQGYNEQFF. In nucleotides, the CDR3 is TGCGCCAGCAGCTCGGTGGGACAGGGATACAATGAGCAGTTCTTC.

V usage is TRBV4-3 and J usage is TRBJ2-2; 8 bases are shared with TRBD2. Germline loops: CDR1 LGHNA, CDR2 YSLEER. Losses at the gene ends were 4 bases for V and 5 bases for J; bases not matched to a gene: 9. CDR3 length equals 16 residues. In DNA form, the CDR3 reads TGCGCCAGCAGCCCCCGAACTAGCGGTGGGACCGGGGAGCTGTTTTTT. This translates into CASSPRTSGGTGELFF.

The V and J genes are TRBV28 and TRBJ1-2; D call uncertain. Deletions cut 4 bases from V and 4 bases from J, with 25 bases between. The CDR3 sequence is 18 residues long. Germline assignment: CDR1 MDHEN and CDR2 SYDVKM. The CDR3 DNA follows: TGTGCCAGCAGTTGGTGGGCAGCCGGACCGCAAGAGGGCTATGGCTACACCTTC. Residues: CASSWWAAGPQEGYGYTF.

The chain combines TRBV5-5 with TRBJ1-3; a weak D match, TRBD1 (5 bases). V gave up 2 bases and J gave up 8 bases, with 23 bases separating them. Germline V CDR1 and CDR2: SGHKS, YYEKEE (reference sequence). The CDR3 runs 17 residues. In DNA form, the CDR3 reads TGTGCCAGCAGCTTTTCCCTCGCCGGGGGAAACGGGGACACCATATATTTT. Translated, it gives CASSFSLAGGNGDTIYF.

J is TRBJ1-4 and V is TRBV11-2, with 7 nucleotides matching TRBD1. The CDR3 length is 14 residues. V was pared by 5 bases and J by 4 bases, with 4 bases of the junction left unmatched. Per the germline V gene, CDR1 is SGHAT and CDR2 is FQNNGV. The CDR3 spells CASSRGQNNEKLFF. The CDR3 coding sequence is TGTGCCAGCAGCCGGGGACAGAATAATGAAAAACTGTTTTTT.

The rearrangement links TRBV21-1 to TRBJ2-1; the table's D call TRBD1 went unverified against the DNA. TRBV21-1 is given as a pseudogene. The CDR3 is 16 residues long. For the CDR3, the DNA is TGTGCCAGCAGCAAATCAGGGGAGATATCCTACAATGAGCAGTTCTTC. Translation gives CASSKSGEISYNEQFF.

V usage is TRBV19 and J usage is TRBJ2-3, with TRBD2 identical over 8 bases. The CDR3 is 16 residues long. Germline V CDR1 and CDR2: LNHDA, SQIVND (reference sequence). Losses at the gene ends were 5 bases for V and 0 bases for J; bases not matched to a gene: 7. The CDR3: CASSAGLEGSTDTQYF. In DNA, the CDR3 is TGTGCCAGTAGTGCGGGACTAGAAGGGAGCACAGATACGCAGTATTTT. The full variable domain, in which reference TRBV19 and TRBJ2-3 provide the parts outside the CDR3, is DGGITQSPKYLFRKEGQNVTLSCEQNLNHDAMYWYRQDPGQGLRLIYYSQIVNDFQKGDIAEGYSVSREKKESFPLTVTSAQKNPTAFYLCASSAGLEGSTDTQYFGPGTRLTVL.

This sequence joins TRBV6-5 and TRBJ2-2; tentatively, D is TRBD1 (5 bases). Looked up from germline, CDR1 is MNHEY and CDR2 is SVGAGI. The CDR3 has 13 residues. CDR3 protein: CGSSIRDTGELFF. In DNA form, the CDR3 reads TGTGGTAGTTCCATCAGGGACACCGGGGAGCTGTTTTTT.

The V gene is TRBV30, the J gene TRBJ2-4, with 7 bases fitting TRBD2. The V gene's germline CDR1 is GTSNPN and CDR2 SVGIG (reference sequence). The CDR3 extends over 14 amino acids. The trim removed 0 bases at V and 8 bases at J, leaving 7 bases unmatched. The CDR3 spells CAWSVHGGRYIQYF. CDR3 bases: TGTGCCTGGAGTGTACATGGCGGGAGATACATTCAGTACTTC.

This clone came up once. The chain has TRBV7-2 and TRBJ2-6; TRBD2 aligns across 7 bases. In germline, CDR1 is SGHTA, CDR2 FQGNSA. J lost 0 bases, V lost 4 bases, and 3 bases had no gene match. This CDR3 region has 16 residues. The CDR3 region is CASSYGGGSGANVLTF. As DNA, the CDR3 is TGTGCCAGCAGCTATGGGGGGGGCTCTGGGGCCAACGTCCTGACTTTC.

The genes are TRBV27 and TRBJ1-3; D possibly corresponds to TRBD1 (6 bases). The CDR3 extends over 16 amino acids. V lost 4 bases and J lost 1, with 14 bases in between. The germline gives CDR1 MNHEY, CDR2 SMNVEV (reference sequence). The CDR3 region is CASSSGQFISGNTIYF. CDR3 in DNA: TGTGCCAGCAGTTCTGGACAGTTCATTTCTGGAAACACCATATATTTT.

Only one count was recorded for this clone. The DNA of the CDR3 is TGTGCCAGCAGCCCTAGCTGGGTTGGCAGGGGGAGAAACAATGAGCAGTTCTTC. Protein product: CASSPSWVGRGRNNEQFF. The gene calls are TRBV3-1 (or the pseudogene TRBV3-2) and TRBJ2-1, with TRBD1 matching 7 bases. In germline, CDR1 is LGHDT, CDR2 YNNKEL (reference sequence). The CDR3 is made up of 18 amino acids. Germline trimming cut 4 bases from V and 5 bases from J; bases unmatched to any gene: 17.